The 14 T cell receptor beta chains presented below share a single source sample, sequenced in a study of blood T cells in healthy people across ages (dated by TCRdb to about 2015). Library method: 5' RACE. TCRdb records Illumina HiSeq 2500 as the sequencer. A second roughly 7 to 11 cycle PCR used a sample-barcoded 5' primer and a J-beta primer mix. Using fastp trimming at Q25 and MiXCR clonotype assembly, TCRdb reanalyzed the public sequencing data and kept in-frame beta chains. Each CDR3 protein appears once, grouped with its most common genes and DNA. Counted in this sample were more than 800,000 distinct CDR3 sequences; roughly 26% of them appeared once. Of the sample, 17% is held by the ten largest clones. Material for sequencing was blood. The receptors derive from a woman older than 75 in good health.

This clonotype was found once. The gene calls are TRBV12-3 or TRBV12-4 and TRBJ2-5; 16 bases match TRBD2. V shed 3 bases, J shed 10 bases, and the junction held 2 bases outside the gene matches. The CDR3 runs 14 residues. CDR3 DNA sequence: TGTGCCAGCAGTTTGGGACTAGCGGGGGGGGGCCAGTACTTC. Amino acid sequence: CASSLGLAGGGQYF.

This clonotype has just a few counts. At one boundary the junction diverges from the germline segment, which might be a read error. The chain recombines TRBV9 with TRBJ2-4, with TRBD1 identical over 8 bases. The CDR3 covers 13 residues. In germline, CDR1 is SGDLS, CDR2 YYNGEE. CDR3 coding DNA: TGTGTCAGCAGCCTGAACAGGGGGGACATTCAGTACTTC. It yields the protein CVSSLNRGDIQYF.

At least ten counts were recorded for this clonotype. The chain recombines TRBV6-2 or TRBV6-3 with TRBJ2-1; D uncertain. Germline V gene data show CDR1 as MNHEY and CDR2 as SVGEGT. V dropped 2 bases and J dropped 2 bases, with 10 bases sitting between them. The CDR3 consists of 15 residues. The CDR3 region has the DNA TGTGCCAGCAGTTACGTCGGGTTCGCCTACAATGAGCAGTTCTTC. The encoded protein is CASSYVGFAYNEQFF.

The V gene is TRBV3-1, the J gene TRBJ2-1; D remains unclear. The V gene's germline CDR1 is LGHDT and CDR2 YNNKEL (reference sequence). V was clipped by 1 base and J by 5 bases, with 6 bases between them. The CDR3 has 13 amino acids. The CDR3 DNA reads as TGTGCCAGCAGCCAAGGGCAAAACAATGAGCAGTTCTTC. It specifies CASSQGQNNEQFF.

This clonotype was recorded at least ten times. A read error is possible here, since a much larger clone lies one base away. This rearrangement joins TRBV6-2 or TRBV6-3 to TRBJ2-7; a possible D gene is TRBD1 (5 bases). The germline V gene has CDR1 MNHEY and CDR2 SVGEGT. Trimming cost V 0 bases and J 7 bases, with 16 bases left between them. This CDR3 spans 15 amino acids. The CDR3 bases are TGTGCCAGCAGTTACTCCCAGGGCAGGAACAATGAGCAGTACTTC. It is translated as CASSYSQGRNNEQYF.

Notes on this clonotype: A read error is possible here, since a much larger clone lies one base away. This rearrangement joins TRBV5-6 to TRBJ2-1; 10 positions agree with TRBD1. The DNA matches TRBJ2-7 better at its end, which makes the J call doubtful. Looked up from germline, CDR1 is SGHDT and CDR2 is YYEEEE. This CDR3 has 16 residues. In nucleotides, the CDR3 is TGTGCCAGCAGCTTCGACAGGGGGCGCTTCTACAATGAGCAGTACTTC. This translates into CASSFDRGRFYNEQYF.

In its sample, this clonotype was seen many times. V is TRBV7-9 and J is TRBJ2-5, with D perhaps being TRBD1 or TRBD2 (6 bases each). Germline values: CDR1 SEHNR, CDR2 FQNEAQ (reference sequence). Trimming cost V 4 bases and J 2 bases, with 14 bases left between them. The CDR3 sequence is 15 residues long. CDR3 loop: CASSSREGGQETQYF. The DNA of the CDR3 is TGTGCCAGCAGCTCCCGAGAGGGGGGTCAAGAGACCCAGTACTTC.

Points on this clonotype: The junction differs from germline at one of its ends, possibly a read error. The rearrangement links TRBV20-1 to TRBJ2-7, with D unclear. The CDR3 sequence is 11 residues long. The germline CDR1 and CDR2 sequences are DFQATT and SNEGSKA (reference sequence). CDR3 in amino acids: CRARDRGEQYF. The CDR3 DNA sequence: TGCAGGGCTAGAGATCGAGGCGAGCAGTACTTC.

This clonotype was detected ten times or more. The chain couples TRBV18 to TRBJ2-5; perhaps TRBD2 as D (6 bases). The germline V gene has CDR1 KGHSH and CDR2 LQKENI. Trimming stripped 3 bases from V and 4 bases from J, with 9 bases between. The CDR3 has 13 amino acids. The CDR3 DNA sequence: TGTGCCAGCTCACCGGCTAGCGCAGAGACCCAGTACTTC. Translating it yields CASSPASAETQYF.

In the case of this clonotype: Being one base from a much bigger clone, this may be a read error. V is TRBV9 and J is TRBJ2-5, with a tentative D call TRBD1 (6 bases). The CDR3 totals 15 residues. CDR1 and CDR2 (germline): SGDLS, YYNGEE. CDR3 sequence: CANSAGQWEQETQYF. The CDR3 DNA reads TGTGCCAACAGCGCAGGACAGTGGGAGCAAGAGACCCAGTACTTC.

This clonotype was picked up many times. The V call is TRBV21-1, the J call TRBJ2-7. TRBV21-1 is deemed a pseudogene. The CDR3 consists of 14 residues. The CDR3 loop is CASSKHAGPYEQYF. Here the CDR3 DNA reads TGTGCCAGCAGCAAGCACGCAGGTCCCTACGAGCAGTACTTC.

The V and J genes are TRBV6-1 and TRBJ2-1; TRBD2 matches 8 bases. V gave up 1 base and J gave up 6 bases; unmatched junction bases: 2. The CDR3 contains 14 residues. Germline CDR1 reads MNHNS; CDR2 reads SASEGT. The CDR3 here is CASSEGLAFNEQFF. As DNA, the CDR3 is TGTGCCAGCAGTGAAGGACTAGCGTTCAATGAGCAGTTCTTC.

There are a few counts of this clonotype. This may be a read error: a much more frequent sequence differs by one nucleotide. The chain couples TRBV20-1 to TRBJ2-5, with D perhaps TRBD1 (6 bases). Germline V gene lookup returns CDR1 DFQATT and CDR2 SNEGSKA (reference sequence). The CDR3 sequence is 14 residues long. The CDR3 loop reads CSAEPQGRGETRYF. In DNA, the CDR3 is TGCAGTGCGGAGCCCCAGGGGCGCGGAGAGACCCGGTACTTC.

The sample holds a few counts of this clonotype. The chain carries TRBV20-1 and TRBJ2-5; the D gene is possibly TRBD2 (6 bases). Germline lookup yields CDR1 DFQATT and CDR2 SNEGSKA (reference sequence). The CDR3 is 13 amino acids. V was clipped by 8 bases and J by 5 bases, with 18 bases between them. The CDR3, as DNA: TGCAGTTCCCGGGGGAGCCCTGGGGAGACCCAGTACTTC. Amino acids: CSSRGSPGETQYF.